The 20 T cell receptor beta chains given below trace back to one sample, sequenced in a study of blood T cell repertoires in COVID-19 (dated by TCRdb to the early 2020s). The method behind the library was the immunoSEQ multiplex PCR assay. Drawn from immuneACCESS, this table holds only the in-frame rearrangements with V and J called that TCRdb kept. Clones are partly lost; checked studies trace under half to an unresolved V gene and leave the rest unexplained. Within this sample are roughly 170,000 clones, with 82% of them counted one time only. The ten most abundant clones make up 18% of the sample. The sequenced sample consisted of PBMCs or T cells enriched from blood (not recorded which). Receptors were obtained from a man aged 55-75 years who had recovered from COVID-19.

There are a few counts of this clone. The gene calls are TRBV5-6 and TRBJ2-7; perhaps TRBD1 as D (5 bases). The V and J ends lost 2 bases and 4 bases respectively, with 13 bases between them. Germline values: CDR1 SGHDT, CDR2 YYEEEE. The CDR3 is 14 amino acids. The CDR3 protein is CASSFQGFSYEQYF. In nucleotides, the CDR3 is TGTGCCAGCAGCTTCCAGGGTTTCAGTTACGAGCAGTACTTC.

V is TRBV9 and J is TRBJ1-6; a weak D match, TRBD1 (6 bases). CDR1 is SGDLS, CDR2 YYNGEE, per germline. The V gene lost 3 bases and the J gene lost 10 bases, with 20 bases spanning the gap. This CDR3 comprises 16 residues. CDR3 in DNA: TGTGCCAGCAGCGAGGCCCAGCTTGCAGGGGAATCACCCCTCCACTTT. This codes for CASSEAQLAGESPLHF.

The chain recombines TRBV5-1 with TRBJ2-3; the D is unclear. Trimming pared 0 bases from V and 0 bases from J, leaving 11 bases between. Germline V gene sequence: CDR1 SGHRS, CDR2 YFSETQ. CDR3 size: 16 residues. DNA for the CDR3: TGCGCCAGCAGCTTGGATGGCTTAGCTAGCACAGATACGCAGTATTTT. It is translated as CASSLDGLASTDTQYF.

V usage is TRBV7-2 and J usage is TRBJ1-2; no definite D call. The CDR3 sequence is 17 residues long. CDR1 and CDR2 (germline): SGHTA, FQGNSA. V was clipped by 5 bases and J by 0 bases, with 19 bases between them. Here the CDR3 DNA reads TGTGCCAGCAGCCCCCAGACCGGGGTTCGGGCTAACTATGGCTACACCTTC. It encodes CASSPQTGVRANYGYTF.

This clone occurred once. The rearrangement joins TRBV10-3 to TRBJ1-2; the D gene is possibly TRBD1 (5 bases). Germline V lookup: CDR1 ENHRY, CDR2 SYGVKD. V was pared by 3 bases and J by 2 bases, with 7 bases between. The CDR3 has 13 residues. The CDR3: CAISDGGNYGYTF. The CDR3 DNA reads TGTGCCATCAGTGACGGGGGGAACTATGGCTACACCTTC.

V usage is TRBV7-9 and J usage is TRBJ1-5; no clear D. CDR1 is SEHNR, CDR2 FQNEAQ, per germline (reference sequence). V lost 5 bases and J 2 bases, leaving 7 bases between the germline ends. The CDR3 runs 13 residues. The CDR3 nucleotides are TGTGCCAGCAGCGTTCGAGGCAATCAGCCCCAGCATTTT. Its protein product is CASSVRGNQPQHF.

CDR3 coding DNA: TGTGCCACCAGCAGAGATCCCCTAATAGTAGGGGGCGGCGAGCAGTACTTC. Translated: CATSRDPLIVGGGEQYF. The chain has TRBV15 and TRBJ2-7; 7 positions agree with TRBD1. The V gene end was trimmed by 0 bases and the J gene end by 6 bases; junction bases not matched to a gene: 14. The CDR3 has 17 amino acids. CDR1 LNHNV and CDR2 YYDKDF come from the germline V gene (reference sequence). Based on the CDR3 plus reference TRBV15 and TRBJ2-7, the full variable domain is DAMVIQNPRYQVTQFGKPVTLSCSQTLNHNVMYWYQQKSSQAPKLLFHYYDKDFNNEADTPDNFQSRRPNTSFCFLDIRSPGLGDTAMYLCATSRDPLIVGGGEQYFGPGTRLTVT.

The chain links TRBV24-1 to TRBJ1-5; a weak D match, TRBD1 (6 bases). This CDR3 has 15 residues. Trimming removed 4 bases from V and 3 bases from J, with 12 bases in between. Germline V gene data show CDR1 as KGHDR and CDR2 as SFDVKD. DNA for the CDR3: TGTGCCACCAGTGACCCCGGACAGCACAATCAGCCCCAGCATTTT. It specifies CATSDPGQHNQPQHF.

CDR3 residues: CASSVGGNRHEKLFF. DNA of the CDR3: TGTGCCAGCAGCGTAGGAGGGAACCGACATGAAAAACTGTTTTTT. The rearrangement uses TRBV9 and TRBJ1-4; D unresolved. CDR1 and CDR2 from the germline V gene are SGDLS and YYNGEE. The V and J ends lost 0 bases and 6 bases respectively, with 12 bases between them. The length of the CDR3 is 15 residues.

This CDR3 is CASGLVLTEAFF. The CDR3 bases are TGTGCTAGTGGTTTGGTACTCACTGAAGCTTTCTTT. The chain joins TRBV12-5 to TRBJ1-1; D gene unclear. This CDR3 comprises 12 residues. The V gene lost 0 bases and the J gene lost 4 bases, with 3 bases spanning the gap. Per the germline V gene, CDR1 is LGHNT and CDR2 is FRNRAP.

V usage is TRBV27 and J usage is TRBJ2-1; 7 bases line up with TRBD2. CDR3 length equals 12 residues. Germline assignment: CDR1 MNHEY and CDR2 SMNVEV (reference sequence). The ends lost 4 bases at V and 11 bases at J; junction bases unmatched: 5. The CDR3 spells CASSSGLRKQFF. CDR3 nucleotides: TGTGCCAGCAGTTCGGGACTAAGGAAGCAGTTCTTC.

The gene calls are TRBV7-9 and TRBJ1-2; no clear D. Germline loops: CDR1 SEHNR, CDR2 FQNEAQ (reference sequence). Trimming cost V 7 bases and J 8 bases, with 14 bases left between them. CDR3 length: 12 residues. The CDR3 loop reads CASMREGAGYTF. The CDR3 DNA reads TGTGCCAGCATGCGGGAGGGTGCGGGCTACACCTTC. The full variable domain, with the rest looked up from reference TRBV7-9 and TRBJ1-2, is DTGVSQNPRHKITKRGQNVTFRCDPISEHNRLYWYRQTLGQGPEFLTYFQNEAQLEKSRLLSDRFSAERPKGSFSTLEIQRTEQGDSAMYLCASMREGAGYTFGSGTRLTVV.

In this sample, this clone turned up once. The chain employs TRBV30 and TRBJ2-2; 9 nucleotides align to TRBD1. Per germline, CDR1 GTSNPN and CDR2 SVGIG (reference sequence). V lost 2 bases to trimming and J lost 1 base; unmatched junction nucleotides: 11. This CDR3 spans 18 amino acids. DNA for the CDR3: TGTGCCTGGAGTTTACTGGGACAGGGAAGGAAGAACACCGGGGAGCTGTTTTTT. It translates to CAWSLLGQGRKNTGELFF.

The V and J genes are TRBV27 and TRBJ2-7; D might be TRBD2 (6 bases). V was shortened by 3 bases and J by 0 bases, with 12 bases between the two germline ends. Germline lookup yields CDR1 MNHEY and CDR2 SMNVEV (reference sequence). This CDR3 has 15 residues. The CDR3 DNA follows: TGTGCCAGCAGTTTTGCTGGCGGGACCTCCTACGAGCAGTACTTC. Amino acid sequence: CASSFAGGTSYEQYF.

The chain uses TRBV11-1 and TRBJ1-2; TRBD1 is a possible D gene (6 bases). Trimming cost V 5 bases and J 8 bases, with 18 bases left between them. Germline lookup yields CDR1 SGHAT and CDR2 FQDESV (reference sequence). The CDR3 loop spans 14 amino acids. The CDR3 region has the DNA TGTGCCAGCAGCCCAACCCAGGGGCTTACGGGCTACACCTTC. Translating gives CASSPTQGLTGYTF.

The chain links TRBV28 to TRBJ1-2, with a possible D match to TRBD1 (6 bases). This CDR3 is built from 14 residues. V was clipped by 5 bases and J by 10 bases, with 20 bases between them. Germline lookup yields CDR1 MDHEN and CDR2 SYDVKM. The CDR3: CASSARGGLVAYTF. Here the CDR3 DNA reads TGTGCCAGCAGTGCCCGGGGGGGCCTAGTTGCCTACACCTTC.

This chain joins TRBV30 and TRBJ1-2, with 8 nucleotides matching TRBD1. Germline V gene lookup returns CDR1 GTSNPN and CDR2 SVGIG (reference sequence). The V gene end was trimmed by 4 bases and the J gene end by 8 bases; junction bases not matched to a gene: 12. The CDR3 has 14 amino acids. CDR3 sequence: CAWTFDRGTSGYTF. The CDR3 bases are TGTGCCTGGACTTTCGACAGGGGAACAAGCGGCTACACCTTC.

This chain links TRBV11-2 with TRBJ1-5; perhaps TRBD1 as D (6 bases). This CDR3 comprises 15 residues. The germline CDR1 and CDR2 sequences are SGHAT and FQNNGV. Trimming took 5 bases from V and 6 from J, leaving 17 bases between them. The CDR3 loop reads CASSPGTRGVQPQHF. The CDR3 DNA reads TGTGCCAGCAGCCCCGGGACACGGGGCGTTCAGCCCCAGCATTTT.

V and J are TRBV28 and TRBJ2-3, with TRBD2 matching over 7 bases. CDR1 and CDR2 from the germline V gene are MDHEN and SYDVKM. This CDR3 has 12 amino acids. V shed 6 bases, J shed 6 bases, and the junction held 3 bases outside the gene matches. As DNA, the CDR3 is TGTGCCAGCAGGGGAGGGGTGGATACGCAGTATTTT. It codes for CASRGGVDTQYF.

This clone was seen a handful of times. This chain links TRBV5-5 with TRBJ1-1; D unresolved. CDR1 is SGHKS and CDR2 is YYEKEE in the germline V gene (reference sequence). Trimming left V 1 base short and J 1 base short, with 14 bases between. CDR3 length: 16 amino acids. The CDR3 loop is CASSLSLPNSNTEAFF. CDR3 sequence (DNA): TGTGCCAGCAGCTTGTCTTTGCCAAACTCGAACACTGAAGCTTTCTTT.